This TCR beta chain was profiled in a study of blood T cell repertoires in COVID-19. On the study more broadly: PBMCs, B-cell-depleted T cells, or T cells provided the cDNA or gDNA that made up the material.

Authors' analysis steps: Amplification of reference gene primers provided the estimated nucleated cell counts. Only in-frame clones appear in the TCRdb table, and some are missing; sequencing was by immunoSEQ multiplex PCR. V and J calls plus clone size are reproduced from that table; the DNA served to infer D and trimming. The sample has 70,000 to 95,000 clones, 86% seen once. The sequence was obtained from a human donor in a cohort sampled during active COVID-19. The sample consisted of peripheral blood.

The CDR3 is CASSQDQGVTNEKLFF. CDR3 nucleotide sequence: TGTGCCAGCAGCCAAGATCAGGGGGTCACTAATGAAAAACTGTTTTTT. V usage is TRBV3-1 (or the pseudogene TRBV3-2) and J usage is TRBJ1-4; 7 bases agree with TRBD1. Looked up from germline, CDR1 is LGHDT and CDR2 is YNNKEL (reference sequence). The CDR3 extends over 16 amino acids. Unmatched junction bases numbered 3, after V lost 0 bases and J lost 2 bases.